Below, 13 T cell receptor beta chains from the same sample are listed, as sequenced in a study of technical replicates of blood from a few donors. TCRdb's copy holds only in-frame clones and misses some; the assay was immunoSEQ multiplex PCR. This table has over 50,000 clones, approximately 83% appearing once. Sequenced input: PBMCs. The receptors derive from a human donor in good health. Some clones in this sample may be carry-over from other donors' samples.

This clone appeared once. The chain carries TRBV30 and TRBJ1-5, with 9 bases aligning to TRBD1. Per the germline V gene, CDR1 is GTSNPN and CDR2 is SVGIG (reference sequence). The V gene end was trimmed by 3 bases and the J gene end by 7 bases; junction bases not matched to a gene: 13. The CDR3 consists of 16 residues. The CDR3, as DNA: TGTGCCTGGAGCTATTGGACAGGGGCCGCCGGGCAGCCCCAGCATTTT. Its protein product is CAWSYWTGAAGQPQHF.

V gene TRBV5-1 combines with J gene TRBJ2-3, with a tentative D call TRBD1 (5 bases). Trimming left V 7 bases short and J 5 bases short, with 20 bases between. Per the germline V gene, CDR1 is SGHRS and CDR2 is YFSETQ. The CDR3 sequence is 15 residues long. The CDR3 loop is CASAGPARSVDTQYF. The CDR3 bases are TGCGCCAGCGCAGGGCCGGCCAGGTCGGTAGATACGCAGTATTTT.

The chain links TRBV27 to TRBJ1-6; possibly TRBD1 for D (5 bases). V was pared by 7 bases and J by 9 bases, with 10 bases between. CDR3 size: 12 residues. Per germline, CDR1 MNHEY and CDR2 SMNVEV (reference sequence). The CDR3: CASTTGSSPLHF. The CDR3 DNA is TGTGCCAGCACAACAGGATCTTCACCCCTCCACTTT.

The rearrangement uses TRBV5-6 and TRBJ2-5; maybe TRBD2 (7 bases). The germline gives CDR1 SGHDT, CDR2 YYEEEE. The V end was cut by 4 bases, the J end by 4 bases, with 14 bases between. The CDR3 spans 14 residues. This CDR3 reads CASSRAGARETQYF. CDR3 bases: TGTGCCAGCAGCCGCGCGGGGGCGAGAGAGACCCAGTACTTC.

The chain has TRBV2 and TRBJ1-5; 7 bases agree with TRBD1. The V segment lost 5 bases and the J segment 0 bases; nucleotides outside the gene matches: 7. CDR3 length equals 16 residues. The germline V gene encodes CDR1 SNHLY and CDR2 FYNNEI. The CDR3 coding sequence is TGTGCCAGCAGTTCCAGACAGGGAGGTAGCAATCAGCCCCAGCATTTT. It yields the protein CASSSRQGGSNQPQHF.

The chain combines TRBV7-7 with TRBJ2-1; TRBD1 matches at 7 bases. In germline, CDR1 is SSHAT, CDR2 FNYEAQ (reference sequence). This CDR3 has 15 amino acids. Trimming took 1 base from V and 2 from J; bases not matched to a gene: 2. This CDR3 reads CASSLGQGPYNEQFF. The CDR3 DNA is TGTGCCAGCAGCTTAGGACAGGGCCCCTACAATGAGCAGTTCTTC. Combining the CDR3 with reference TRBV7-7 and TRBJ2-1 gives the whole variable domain GAGVSQSPRYKVTKRGQDVTLRCDPISSHATLYWYQQALGQGPEFLTYFNYEAQPDKSGLPSDRFSAERPEGSISTLTIQRTEQRDSAMYRCASSLGQGPYNEQFFGPGTRLTVL.

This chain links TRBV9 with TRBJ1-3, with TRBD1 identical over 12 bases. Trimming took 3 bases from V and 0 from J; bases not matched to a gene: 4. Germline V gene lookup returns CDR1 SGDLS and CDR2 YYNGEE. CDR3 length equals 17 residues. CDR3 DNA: TGTGCCAGCAGCGCCGGGACAGGGGGCCTCTCTGGAAACACCATATATTTT. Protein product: CASSAGTGGLSGNTIYF.

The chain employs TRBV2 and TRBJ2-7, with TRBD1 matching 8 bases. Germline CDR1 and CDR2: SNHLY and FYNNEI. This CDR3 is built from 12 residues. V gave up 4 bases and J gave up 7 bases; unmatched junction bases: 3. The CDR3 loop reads CASSGTGREQYF. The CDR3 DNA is TGTGCCAGCAGTGGGACAGGGAGGGAGCAGTACTTC.

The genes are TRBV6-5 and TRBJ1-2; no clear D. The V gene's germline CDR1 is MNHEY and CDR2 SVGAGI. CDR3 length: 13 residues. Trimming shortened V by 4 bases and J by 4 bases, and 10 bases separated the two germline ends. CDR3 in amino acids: CASSLAVFYGYTF. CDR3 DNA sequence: TGTGCCAGCAGTTTGGCCGTCTTCTATGGCTACACCTTC.

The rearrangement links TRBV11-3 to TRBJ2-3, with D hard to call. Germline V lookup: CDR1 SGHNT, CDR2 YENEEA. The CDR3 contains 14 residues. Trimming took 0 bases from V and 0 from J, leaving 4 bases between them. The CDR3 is CASSLDSSTDTQYF. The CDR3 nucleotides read TGTGCCAGCAGCTTAGACAGTAGCACAGATACGCAGTATTTT. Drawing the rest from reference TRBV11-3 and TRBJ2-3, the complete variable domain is EAGVVQSPRYKIIEKKQPVAFWCNPISGHNTLYWYLQNLGQGPELLIRYENEEAVDDSQLPKDRFSAERLKGVDSTLKIQPAELGDSAVYLCASSLDSSTDTQYFGPGTRLTVL.

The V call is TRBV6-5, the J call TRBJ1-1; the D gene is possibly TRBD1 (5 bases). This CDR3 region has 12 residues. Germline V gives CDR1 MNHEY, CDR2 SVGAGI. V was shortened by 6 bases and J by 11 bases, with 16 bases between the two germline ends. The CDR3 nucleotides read TGTGCCAGCAGAATGGACACCAGGTCGGCTTTCTTT. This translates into CASRMDTRSAFF.

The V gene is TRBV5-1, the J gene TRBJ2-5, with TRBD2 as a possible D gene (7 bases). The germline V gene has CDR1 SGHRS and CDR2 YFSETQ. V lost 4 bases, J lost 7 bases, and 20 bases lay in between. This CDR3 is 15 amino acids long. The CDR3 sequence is CASSKDGGPAGTQYF. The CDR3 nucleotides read TGCGCCAGCAGCAAAGACGGGGGGCCGGCGGGGACCCAGTACTTC.

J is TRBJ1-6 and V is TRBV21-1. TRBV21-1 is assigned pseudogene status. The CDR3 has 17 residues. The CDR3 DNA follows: TGTGCCAGCAGCAAAATCCGGGGTAGCTCCTATAATTCACCCCTCCACTTT. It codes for CASSKIRGSSYNSPLHF.